This record covers a single TCR beta chain. Its specificity is unknown. This sample was included in a study of cytomegalovirus exposure and HLA in healthy donors. Study details: Prior work identified 120 million or so unique TCR beta sequences in 190 million or so T cells. Study observations and caveats: The study carried out a later analysis of TCR beta sequences. It associated 15,000 to 20,000 of them with specific HLA alleles at a false discovery rate of 0.05. Analysis was carried out at a later point, and it linked a missense DCLRE1C variant to TCR beta V- and J-gene trimming.

CDR1 and CDR2 (germline): KGHSH, LQKENI. CDR3 length: 14 amino acids. V dropped 3 bases and J dropped 6; count of bases not matched to a gene: 2. With 60 Vbeta and 13 Jbeta primers, the PCR was carried out. This table comes from immunoSEQ multiplex PCR, and its TCRdb copy is limited to in-frame clones, with some not included. The repertoire has over 100,000 clones, around 78% of them found once; the top ten carry approximately 3.5%. The sample was PBMCs. This sequence was found in a woman aged 30 to 39 in good health and CMV-seropositive. The chain uses TRBV18 and TRBJ1-4, with 9 bases that match TRBD1. As DNA, the CDR3 is TGTGCCAGCTCACCGGGACAGGGCTATGAAAAACTGTTTTTT. Translating it yields CASSPGQGYEKLFF.